This TCR beta chain emerged from a study of early T cells in non-severe SARS-CoV-2 infection. This CDR3 comprises 13 residues. J lost 4 bases, V lost 6 bases, and 4 bases had no gene match. Germline assignment: CDR1 LNHDA and CDR2 SQIVND (reference sequence). From the 5' RACE reads, TCRdb called clonotypes with MiXCR, one entry per CDR3 protein. The table shows more than 45,000 distinct CDR3 sequences, with 10% to 15% occurring only once. This TCR derives from an adult who was a healthcare worker with PCR-confirmed SARS-CoV-2 infection or an uninfected control (not recorded which). The chain is built from TRBV19 and TRBJ2-5; 8 nucleotides agree with TRBD2. The sequencing input was whole blood. The CDR3 sequence is CASSGRAGETQYF. The DNA of the CDR3 is TGTGCCAGTAGCGGGAGGGCGGGAGAGACCCAGTACTTC.